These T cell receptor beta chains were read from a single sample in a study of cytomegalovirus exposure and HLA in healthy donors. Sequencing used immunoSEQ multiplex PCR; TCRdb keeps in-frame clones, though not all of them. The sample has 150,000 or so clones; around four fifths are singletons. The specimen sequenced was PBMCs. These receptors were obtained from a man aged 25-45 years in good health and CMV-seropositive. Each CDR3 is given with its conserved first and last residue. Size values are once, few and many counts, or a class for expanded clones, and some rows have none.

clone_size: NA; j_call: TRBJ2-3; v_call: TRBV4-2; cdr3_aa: CASSQGEGTDTQYF
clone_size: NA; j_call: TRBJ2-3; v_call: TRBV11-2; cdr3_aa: CASSLGLAEGDTQYF
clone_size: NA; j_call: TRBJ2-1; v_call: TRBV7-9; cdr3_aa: CASRHMDGAGGSYNEQFF
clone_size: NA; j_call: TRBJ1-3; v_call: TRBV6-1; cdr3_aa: CASGGWDSGNTIYF
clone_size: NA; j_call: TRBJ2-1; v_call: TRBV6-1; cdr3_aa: CASSGLSGPPPHEQFF
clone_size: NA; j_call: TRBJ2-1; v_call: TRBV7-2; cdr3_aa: CASSLIQGAEQFF
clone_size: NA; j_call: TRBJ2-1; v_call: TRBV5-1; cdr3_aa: CASSSPLGTSGGARSYNEQFF
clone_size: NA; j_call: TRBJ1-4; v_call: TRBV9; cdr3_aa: CASSVQDSANEKLFF
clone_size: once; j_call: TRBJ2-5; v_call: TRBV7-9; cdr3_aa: CSSSGDLGETQYF
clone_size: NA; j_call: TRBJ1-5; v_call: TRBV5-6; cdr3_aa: CASSSTGHSNQPQHF
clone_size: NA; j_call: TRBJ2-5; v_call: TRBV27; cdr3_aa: CASSLLQREGLKTQYF
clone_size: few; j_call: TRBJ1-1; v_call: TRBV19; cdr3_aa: CASSSDRINTEAFF
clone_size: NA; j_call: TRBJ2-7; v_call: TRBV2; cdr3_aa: CASRLLAGGPLGEQYF
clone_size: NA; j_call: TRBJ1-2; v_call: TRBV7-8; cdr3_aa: CASSDSWGGYGYTF
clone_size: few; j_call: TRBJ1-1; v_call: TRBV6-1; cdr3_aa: CASSEEGARITEAFF
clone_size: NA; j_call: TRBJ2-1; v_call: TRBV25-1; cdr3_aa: CASSGRRRDEQFF
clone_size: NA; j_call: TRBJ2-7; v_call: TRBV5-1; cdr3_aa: CASSVDRFYEQYF
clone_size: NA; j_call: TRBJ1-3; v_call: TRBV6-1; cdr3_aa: CASSDSSGNTIYF
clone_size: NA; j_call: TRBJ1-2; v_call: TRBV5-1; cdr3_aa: CASSLAGYTGYTF
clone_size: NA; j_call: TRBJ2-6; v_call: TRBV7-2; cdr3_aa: CASSWLAATGANVLTF
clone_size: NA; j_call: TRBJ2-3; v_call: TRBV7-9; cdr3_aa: CASSLAGGKLDTQYF
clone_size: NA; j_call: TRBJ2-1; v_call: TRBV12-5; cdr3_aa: CASANSLGASYNEQFF
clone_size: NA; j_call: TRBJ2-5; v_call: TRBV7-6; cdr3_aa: CASSLLGSGGLETQYF
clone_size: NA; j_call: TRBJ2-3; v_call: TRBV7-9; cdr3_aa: CASSLVQGDKVTQYF
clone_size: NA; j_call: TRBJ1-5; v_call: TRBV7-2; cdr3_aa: CASSLDAPGQPQHF
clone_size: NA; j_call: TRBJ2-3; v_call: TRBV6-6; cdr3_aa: CASSEGADTQYF
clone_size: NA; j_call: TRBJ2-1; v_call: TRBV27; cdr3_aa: CASSLRTGWSYNEQFF
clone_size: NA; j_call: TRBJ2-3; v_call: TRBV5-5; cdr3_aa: CASTPSDWGGDTQYF
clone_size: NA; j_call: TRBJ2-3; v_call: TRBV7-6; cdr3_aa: CASSNMGATSTDTQYF
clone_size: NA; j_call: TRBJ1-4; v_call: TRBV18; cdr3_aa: CASSGGVNEKLFF
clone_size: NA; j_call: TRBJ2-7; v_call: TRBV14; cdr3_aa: CASSPPGLAGEDEQYF
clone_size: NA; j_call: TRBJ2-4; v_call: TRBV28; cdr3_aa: CASCSGGVNIQYF
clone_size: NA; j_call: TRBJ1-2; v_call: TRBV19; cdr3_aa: CASSLTGGGDYGYTF
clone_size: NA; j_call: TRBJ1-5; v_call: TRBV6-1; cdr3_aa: CASSEKGRGNQPQHF
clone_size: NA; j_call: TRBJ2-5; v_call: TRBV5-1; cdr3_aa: CASSLAGSDWETQYF
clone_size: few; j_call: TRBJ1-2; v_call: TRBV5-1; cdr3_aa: CASSGPGQNYGYTF
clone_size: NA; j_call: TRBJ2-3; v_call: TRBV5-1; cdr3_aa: CASSETGPDTQYF
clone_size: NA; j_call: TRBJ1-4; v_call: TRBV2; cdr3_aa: CASSDPGPTTNEKLFF
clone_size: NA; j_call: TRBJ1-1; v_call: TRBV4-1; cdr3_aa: CASSLVPGGLDTEAFF
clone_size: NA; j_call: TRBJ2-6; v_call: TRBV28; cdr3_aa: CASFQGSPGANVLTF
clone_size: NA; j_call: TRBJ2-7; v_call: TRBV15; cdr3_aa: CATSRDRGLAGGKNEQYF
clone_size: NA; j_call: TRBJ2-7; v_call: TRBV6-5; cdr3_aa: CASSCLERVACEQYF
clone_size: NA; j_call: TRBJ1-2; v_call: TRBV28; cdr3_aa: CASRTAGQGASGGYTF
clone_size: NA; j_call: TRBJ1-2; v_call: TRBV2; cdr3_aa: CASSEALVTGYTF
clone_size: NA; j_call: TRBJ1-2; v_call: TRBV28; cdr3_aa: CASSPGLAYGYTF
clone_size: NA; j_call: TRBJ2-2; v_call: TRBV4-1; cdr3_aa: CASRPWTDGELFF